This record concerns one TCR beta chain sequence. The antigen is unknown. The data belong to a study of T cell responses to AZD1222 COVID-19 vaccine. General study findings and limits: A mostly white British donor set with more females was recruited, and clonal diversity was possibly underestimated.

Repertoires were generated with immunoSEQ multiplex PCR, while TCRdb's copy carries only in-frame clones and drops some. The sample lists some 130,000 clones, over 90% seen once, with more than 0.7% in the top ten. Germline V gives CDR1 WSHSY, CDR2 SAAADI. V gave up 2 bases and J gave up 5 bases, with 12 bases separating them. This CDR3 spans 14 amino acids. The specimen comprised peripheral blood, sampled on day 0 of AZD1222 vaccination. The chain carries TRBV10-2 and TRBJ1-2; the D is unclear. This TCR came from an adult in good health. CDR3 nucleotide sequence: TGCGCCAGCAGTGAGAGGGTCGGGAGTTATGGCTACACCTTC. Its protein is CASSERVGSYGYTF.